These 3 T cell receptor beta chains were sequenced from one sample in a study of PD-1 blockade in classical Hodgkin lymphoma. Time point here: newly diagnosed, previously untreated cHL patient sample. Here immunoSEQ multiplex PCR was the method, and the copy in TCRdb shows in-frame clones only, minus some. This sample has roughly 17,000 clones, with about 90% found just once. Sequenced material: peripheral blood mononuclear cells (PBMCs). The origin of the receptors is a human donor with classical Hodgkin lymphoma.

The rearrangement joins TRBV27 to TRBJ2-3; D is perhaps TRBD1 (5 bases). CDR1 is MNHEY, CDR2 SMNVEV, per germline (reference sequence). V was trimmed by 3 bases and J by 3 bases, leaving 10 bases between them. The CDR3 consists of 14 residues. CDR3 residues: CASSFSRATDTQYF. CDR3 nucleotide sequence: TGTGCCAGCAGTTTTTCCAGGGCTACAGATACGCAGTATTTT.

The chain joins TRBV7-9 to TRBJ1-4; a possible D gene is TRBD1 (5 bases). The CDR3 is 16 amino acids. Trimming cost V 4 bases and J 4 bases, with 16 bases left between them. Germline values: CDR1 SEHNR, CDR2 FQNEAQ (reference sequence). CDR3 loop: CASSSGGSRGNEKLFF. Here the CDR3 DNA reads TGTGCCAGCAGCTCCGGGGGGAGTCGCGGTAATGAAAAACTGTTTTTT.

The table lists this clone with a count of one. The V gene is TRBV10-2, the J gene TRBJ1-2; TRBD1 aligns across 7 bases. CDR3 length equals 14 residues. The J segment lost 4 bases and the V segment lost 6 bases, leaving 8 bases of the junction unmatched. CDR1 is WSHSY and CDR2 is SAAADI in the germline V gene. DNA of the CDR3: TGCGCCAGCAGCGCAGGGGGGGTCGGCTATGGCTACACCTTC. It translates to CASSAGGVGYGYTF.